This T cell receptor beta chain was retrieved from a study of cytomegalovirus exposure and HLA in healthy donors. On the study more broadly: The platform used for the approximately 130 validation repertoires matched that of the roughly 670 first-cohort repertoires, a later analysis reported.

Donors came from a validation cohort of approximately 110 subjects, distinct from the first 666-subject cohort. Worth noting for this clone: Its target is not known.

Generated by immunoSEQ multiplex PCR, the TCRdb table keeps only in-frame clones and is missing some. This table holds over 130,000 clones, roughly 86% found once. Study findings and constraints: Both high specificity and high sensitivity reportedly marked the classifier's diagnosis of cytomegalovirus status. The study designated fewer than 200 TCR beta chains cytomegalovirus-associated.

Trimming removed 0 bases from V and 0 bases from J; junction bases left unmatched: 4. Per the germline V gene, CDR1 is KGHSH and CDR2 is LQKENI. The CDR3 consists of 16 residues. Specimen: PBMCs. The genes are TRBV18 and TRBJ2-5; 7 nucleotides align to TRBD2. The sequence was obtained from a man aged 18 to 30 in good health and CMV-seropositive. The CDR3 loop reads CASSPPASGDQETQYF. CDR3 bases: TGTGCCAGCTCACCACCTGCTAGCGGAGACCAAGAGACCCAGTACTTC.